Included here is one TCR beta chain sequence, with context. The antigen this receptor binds is unknown. No much larger clonotype is one base removed from it; base qualities were not supplied. The entry originates in a study of CD8 T cells in ankylosing spondylitis (dated by TCRdb to about 2017). About the investigation overall: The study profiled T cell receptor beta repertoires in healthy donors and ankylosing spondylitis patients to find disease-linked TCR variants. The full study cohort comprised 20 to 30 ankylosing spondylitis patients and over a hundred healthy donors. Peripheral blood was sampled, and synovial fluid was additionally collected from ankylosing spondylitis patients. The study at large found these results: Some TCR beta motif variants had previously been reported in synovial fluid and blood of reactive arthritis patients, which suggested common disease-initiation mechanisms. In peripheral blood, the disease-linked clones were found at relatively low frequencies and had a CD8+ phenotype. The disease-linked clones were reported as significantly enriched in matched synovial fluid samples from ankylosing spondylitis patients. Blood from ankylosing spondylitis patients appeared to be characterized by a TCR beta motif composed of 7 to 9 highly homologous amino acid variants.

TCRdb names Illumina HiSeq 2500 as the instrument used. Quantitative 5'-RACE with molecular barcodes was used to prepare TCR beta libraries. The study's own analysis went as follows. Disease-linked TCR variants were identified with a new computational method built on a probabilistic model of VDJ rearrangement. TCRdb itself trimmed the public reads at Q25 with fastp, ran MiXCR and retained productive beta chains. Records with the same CDR3 protein are collapsed into one entry carrying the most frequent genes and DNA. The V and J calls and clone size are TCRdb's, not the authors'. The sample includes about 52,000 distinct CDR3 sequences, with around 7.4% observed a single time. Of the sample, about 8.9% falls within the top ten clones. The sample comprised blood, either unsorted or a sorted T cell fraction (not recorded which). This clonotype originated in a female donor with ankylosing spondylitis or in good health (not recorded which).

The nucleotides read TGCAGCGTTGAAGCGTCCCCGGGGGAGGATACGCAGTATTTT. Its translation reads: CSVEASPGEDTQYF. The rearranged chain carries TRBV29-1 and TRBJ2-3, with a weak D call of TRBD2 (6 bases match). The V end loses 1 base and the J end loses 6 bases, and a stretch of 14 bases separates them. The germline V gene supplies CDR1 SQVTM and CDR2 ANQGSEA. From its cysteine to its phenylalanine, the CDR3 spans 14 amino acids. CDR3 DNA only is kept here, 42 bases in frame from base 1.